This T cell receptor (beta chain) was obtained from a study of OX40 agonist ivuxolimab in advanced cancers. Background on the study: Ivuxolimab doses were 0.01, 0.1, 0.3, 1.5, 3 or 10 mg/kg every 2 weeks. Two patients with cutaneous melanoma and one with hepatocellular carcinoma, three in total, showed partial responses.

Losses at the gene ends were 1 base for V and 4 bases for J; bases not matched to a gene: 6. Germline lookup yields CDR1 SGHAT and CDR2 FQNNGV. The CDR3 length is 17 residues. Measured with immunoSEQ multiplex PCR; TCRdb has only the in-frame clones, and not every one. The sample has approximately 77,000 clones; roughly 80% are singletons. This receptor was identified in an adult with an advanced solid tumor such as melanoma, head and neck, liver or kidney cancer. The chain links TRBV11-2 to TRBJ2-1; 11 positions agree with TRBD1. This sample comprised CD4+ or CD8+ T cells sorted from blood, obtained in a trial of the OX40 agonist ivuxolimab. The CDR3 here is CASSLGGQGVLYNEQFF. CDR3 sequence (DNA): TGTGCCAGCAGCTTAGGGGGACAGGGGGTATTGTACAATGAGCAGTTCTTC.